This T cell receptor (beta chain) was found in a study of tumor-infiltrating lymphocytes in oesophageal squamous cell carcinoma. Trimming shortened V by 0 bases and J by 7 bases, and 7 bases separated the two germline ends. The CDR3 spans 13 residues. The germline gives CDR1 SGHVS, CDR2 FNYEAQ. TCRdb passed the PCR reads through MiXCR, listing each CDR3 protein once. Of under 15,000 distinct CDR3 sequences listed, 51% are singletons. Input material: blood. The source of this sequence is a female donor with esophageal squamous cell carcinoma. V usage is TRBV7-6 and J usage is TRBJ2-1; D is undetermined. The DNA of the CDR3 is TGTGCCAGCAGCTTAGCCGACGGGAATGAGCAGTTCTTC. Protein sequence: CASSLADGNEQFF.